This T cell receptor beta chain is drawn from a study of T cells after yellow fever vaccination. MiXCR, applied by TCRdb to the 5' RACE reads, yields one record per CDR3 protein. Found here are 450,000 to 650,000 distinct CDR3 sequences, approximately 13% of them singletons; the top ten hold around an eighth. General study findings and limits: The study noted that FACS-sorted repertoires could contain abundant clonotypes contaminating from the bulk population.

CDR3 length: 14 amino acids. Germline-derived CDR1 and CDR2 are MDHEN and SYDVKM. V lost 7 bases and J lost 1, with 12 bases in between. In its sample, this clonotype was seen many times. No antigen is known for it. This receptor was taken from a man aged 25-40 years who received the YFV17D yellow fever vaccine. The V and J genes are TRBV28 and TRBJ2-3, with D unclear. The material sequenced was PBMCs, taken on the day of the yellow fever booster vaccination. CDR3 residues: CASTSGEGTDTQYF. For the CDR3, the DNA is TGTGCCAGCACCTCCGGAGAGGGCACAGATACGCAGTATTTT.